This TCR beta chain was captured in a study of blood T cell repertoires in COVID-19. Across the study: Material from acute and convalescent COVID-19 was sourced from the United States, Italy and Spain.

Original methodology: Reference gene primer amplification gave estimated nucleated cell counts. Profiling relied on immunoSEQ multiplex PCR, and the TCRdb table lists in-frame clones only, not all of them. D and trimming were read from the DNA, whereas the V and J calls and clone size are those reported in that table. This sample has about 72,000 clones; about 91% occur once, and the top ten carry about 5%. Note on this clone: Other nucleotide sequences in the sample specify the same CDR3.

The source is an older woman with active COVID-19. Material: peripheral blood.

CDR3 bases: TGTGCCAGCAGCCTACCGGATAGGGGAGGCTACACCTTC. It codes for CASSLPDRGGYTF. This chain uses TRBV3-1 (or the pseudogene TRBV3-2) with TRBJ1-2, with TRBD1 as a possible D gene (5 bases). The ends were cut back, 4 bases at V and 8 bases at J, with 14 bases in the middle. Germline lookup yields CDR1 LGHDT and CDR2 YNNKEL (reference sequence). The CDR3 has 13 residues.